This T cell receptor (beta chain) was retrieved from a study of regulatory T cells in long-lasting Graves disease. There are many counts of this clonotype. Documented time point: newly diagnosed GD, antithyroid drugs for less than 3 months. PBMC RNA served as the TCR library source. The authors built TCR beta libraries using iRepertoire HTBI primers and Arm-PCR of CDR3 regions. TCRdb redid the calling of the multiplex PCR reads with MiXCR, one entry per CDR3 protein. The top ten clones hold roughly a tenth of a sample with some 410,000 distinct CDR3 sequences, 16% of them seen once. These data were also reused for a study on T cells in Graves' hyperthyroidism and ophthalmopathy.

This TCR derives from a woman in her twenties or thirties with Graves disease. The starting material was peripheral blood mononuclear cells (PBMCs), obtained at new diagnosis, from a patient treated with antithyroid drugs.

CDR3 coding DNA: TGTGCCACGACGGGACAGATAGATACTGAAGCTTTCTTT. This translates into CATTGQIDTEAFF. This sequence joins TRBV10-3 and TRBJ1-1; 7 positions agree with TRBD1. J was trimmed by 5 bases and V by 10 bases; bases with no gene match: 10. Germline lookup yields CDR1 ENHRY and CDR2 SYGVKD. The CDR3 covers 13 residues.